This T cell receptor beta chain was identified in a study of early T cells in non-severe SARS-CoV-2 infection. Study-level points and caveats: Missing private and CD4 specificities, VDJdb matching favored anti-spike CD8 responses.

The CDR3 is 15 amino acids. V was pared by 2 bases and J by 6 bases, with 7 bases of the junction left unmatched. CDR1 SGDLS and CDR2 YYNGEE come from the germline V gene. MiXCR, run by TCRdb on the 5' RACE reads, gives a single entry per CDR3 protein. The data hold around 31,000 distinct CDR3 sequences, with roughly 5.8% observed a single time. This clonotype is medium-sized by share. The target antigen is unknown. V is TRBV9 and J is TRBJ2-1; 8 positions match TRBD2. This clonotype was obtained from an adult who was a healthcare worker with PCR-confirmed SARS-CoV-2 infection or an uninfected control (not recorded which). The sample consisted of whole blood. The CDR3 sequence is CASSVGLAVLNEQFF. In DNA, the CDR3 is TGTGCCAGCAGCGTCGGACTAGCAGTCCTCAATGAGCAGTTCTTC.